Listed below are T cell receptor beta chains from one sample, sequenced in a study of regulatory T cells in long-lasting Graves disease. TCRdb used MiXCR to reprocess the multiplex PCR reads, holding one entry per CDR3 protein. The sample has approximately 400,000 distinct CDR3 sequences, about 15% seen once. The sample was also reused in another study, on T cells in Graves' hyperthyroidism and ophthalmopathy.

The source was peripheral blood mononuclear cells (PBMCs), collected at new diagnosis, from a patient treated with antithyroid drugs. The source is a woman younger than 45 with Graves disease. Both conserved end residues are trimmed from each CDR3. D genes are given only for firm matches. For some rows the clone size is stated as once, few or many, or as a class when expanded; others skip it.

TRBV20-1	TRBJ2-3	many	NA	SANRYNTDTQY
TRBV29-1	TRBJ2-1	few	TRBD2	SGRLAPNNEQF
TRBV4-1	TRBJ2-3	few	NA	ASSQAQRWADTQY
TRBV6-5	TRBJ2-2	NA	NA	ASSYLGGNTGELF
TRBV7-3	TRBJ1-1	NA	NA	ASSSWGDTEAF
TRBV2	TRBJ2-3	many	NA	ARGGRGDNTDTQY
TRBV5-6	TRBJ2-3	many	TRBD2	ASSPGTSGRDTQY
TRBV25-1	TRBJ1-5	once	NA	ASSDRDTPEPQH
TRBV19	TRBJ1-4	NA	TRBD1	ASSSGQNNEKLF
TRBV5-5	TRBJ1-1	many	NA	ASSLASNTEAF
TRBV29-1	TRBJ2-1	many	TRBD2	SVVRRASGPPEQF
TRBV4-1	TRBJ1-2	many	NA	ASSPRDTDPFYGYT